This entry concerns a single T cell receptor (beta chain). The target antigen is unknown. The data are from a study of T cells in Graves' hyperthyroidism and ophthalmopathy. The CDR3 regions of TCR beta were amplified from RNA transcripts. When the TCR CDR3 underwent first-round RT-PCR, the HTBI primer set was used. TCRdb passed the multiplex PCR reads through MiXCR, listing each CDR3 protein once. The repertoire has more than 550,000 distinct CDR3 sequences, about 19% of them found once; the top ten carry over 15%. These patients, aged 18 to 65, had recently diagnosed hyperthyroidism lasting under 2 months. Clinical symptoms, serum thyroxine and TRAb, thyroid ultrasound and orbital computed tomography together formed the diagnostic basis. Study-wide points: Median prediction lead before ophthalmopathy onset was 6.5 months with the model. Blood also contained most expanded thyroid clonotypes above 0.001.

Trimming took off 4 bases at V and 5 bases at J, with 12 bases between the two ends. The CDR3 runs 13 residues. Germline CDR1 reads SGHRS; CDR2 reads YFSETQ. The chain recombines TRBV5-1 with TRBJ1-1; D is uncertain. This clonotype was sampled from a woman in her forties or fifties with Graves' hyperthyroidism that later progressed to Graves' ophthalmopathy. Input material: blood. The CDR3 bases are TGCGCCAGCAGCCCGGAGATTTTTACTGAAGCTTTCTTT. As protein: CASSPEIFTEAFF. Full variable domain (outside the CDR3, taken from reference TRBV5-1 and TRBJ1-1): KAGVTQTPRYLIKTRGQQVTLSCSPISGHRSVSWYQQTPGQGLQFLFEYFSETQRNKGNFPGRFSGRQFSNSRSEMNVSTLELGDSALYLCASSPEIFTEAFFGQGTRLTVV.